Shown below are 5 T cell receptor beta chains from a single sample sequenced in a study of cytotoxic CD8 clonotypes in ibrutinib-treated CLL (dated by TCRdb to about 2021). Libraries were built with the immunoSEQ multiplex PCR assay. Held by TCRdb, this immuneACCESS table contains in-frame sequences only and omits some clones. Under half of the omission traces to an unresolved V gene where checked; the cause of the rest is unknown. In this sample the table shows around 27,000 clones, around three fifths of which occur a single time. About 5.4% of the sample belongs to the ten largest clones. Here the sequenced sample was PBMCs, taken before ibrutinib treatment. These receptor sequences come from a human donor with chronic lymphocytic leukemia.

This clone has more than one count but fewer than ten. The chain carries TRBV5-4 and TRBJ1-6; weak D call: TRBD1 (5 bases). The CDR3 loop spans 15 amino acids. V gave up 4 bases and J gave up 13 bases, with 21 bases separating them. The V gene's germline CDR1 is SGHNT and CDR2 YYREEE (reference sequence). The CDR3 nucleotides are TGTGCCAGCAGCCCGGACGGACCCCGAGGGGTGCCCCTCCACTTT. It codes for CASSPDGPRGVPLHF.

The chain is built from TRBV7-9 and TRBJ2-7; possibly TRBD2 for D (5 bases). Deletions cut 1 base from V and 5 bases from J, with 12 bases between. The CDR3 is 14 residues long. Germline values: CDR1 SEHNR, CDR2 FQNEAQ (reference sequence). The CDR3 loop reads CASSLGGFGDEQYF. CDR3 nucleotide sequence: TGTGCCAGCAGCTTAGGAGGCTTCGGGGACGAGCAGTACTTC.

The chain combines TRBV27 with TRBJ2-5; tentatively, D is TRBD1 (6 bases). CDR1 and CDR2 (germline): MNHEY, SMNVEV (reference sequence). V lost 4 bases, J lost 5 bases, and 14 bases lay in between. The CDR3 length is 14 residues. CDR3 nucleotides: TGTGCCAGCAGTTCCTGGGGGCGTACGGAGACCCAGTACTTC. It yields the protein CASSSWGRTETQYF.

This chain connects TRBV11-2 to TRBJ1-2, with D perhaps TRBD1 (5 bases). The CDR3 has 13 residues. The V end lost 3 bases, the J end lost 3 bases, and 8 bases lay between the germline ends. Germline assignment: CDR1 SGHAT and CDR2 FQNNGV. The CDR3 is CASSLGDHYGYTF. The DNA for the CDR3 is TGTGCCAGCAGCTTGGGGGACCACTATGGCTACACCTTC. Together with reference TRBV11-2 and TRBJ1-2, the CDR3 gives the full variable domain: EAGVAQSPRYKIIEKRQSVAFWCNPISGHATLYWYQQILGQGPKLLIQFQNNGVVDDSQLPKDRFSAERLKGVDSTLKIQPAKLEDSAVYLCASSLGDHYGYTFGSGTRLTVV.

The V call is TRBV29-1, the J call TRBJ2-5; maybe TRBD2 (6 bases). The CDR3 extends over 15 amino acids. Trimming removed 6 bases at V and 1 base at J, with 18 bases between. Germline V gene lookup returns CDR1 SQVTM and CDR2 ANQGSEA. The CDR3 sequence is CSVQPGVTAQETQYF. CDR3 nucleotide sequence: TGCAGCGTCCAGCCGGGGGTGACGGCCCAAGAGACCCAGTACTTC.